This TCR beta chain was sequenced during a study of T-cell reconstitution after alpha-beta-depleted transplantation in children. Germline CDR1 and CDR2: SGDLS and YYNGEE. The CDR3 contains 21 residues. The J segment lost 0 bases and the V segment lost 4 bases, leaving 16 bases of the junction unmatched. This clonotype was recorded at least ten times. Using unique molecular identifiers, the investigators prepared the TCRbeta library. TCRdb redid the calling of the PCR reads with MiXCR, one entry per CDR3 protein. The table records around 340,000 distinct CDR3 sequences, about an eighth of them present only once.

Source: PBMCs, taken from the stem cell graft. This chain uses TRBV9 with TRBJ2-1, with 13 nucleotides matching TRBD2. This clonotype was sampled from a human donor who donated a stem cell graft to a child with Fanconi anemia. The DNA for the CDR3 is TGTGCCAGCAGCACCCCCCAACGGACTAGCGGGGGCCTAAGCTCCTACAATGAGCAGTTCTTC. It yields the protein CASSTPQRTSGGLSSYNEQFF. The full variable domain, completed using reference TRBV9 and TRBJ2-1, is DSGVTQTPKHLITATGQRVTLRCSPRSGDLSVYWYQQSLDQGLQFLIQYYNGEERAKGNILERFSAQQFPDLHSELNLSSLELGDSALYFCASSTPQRTSGGLSSYNEQFFGPGTRLTVL.